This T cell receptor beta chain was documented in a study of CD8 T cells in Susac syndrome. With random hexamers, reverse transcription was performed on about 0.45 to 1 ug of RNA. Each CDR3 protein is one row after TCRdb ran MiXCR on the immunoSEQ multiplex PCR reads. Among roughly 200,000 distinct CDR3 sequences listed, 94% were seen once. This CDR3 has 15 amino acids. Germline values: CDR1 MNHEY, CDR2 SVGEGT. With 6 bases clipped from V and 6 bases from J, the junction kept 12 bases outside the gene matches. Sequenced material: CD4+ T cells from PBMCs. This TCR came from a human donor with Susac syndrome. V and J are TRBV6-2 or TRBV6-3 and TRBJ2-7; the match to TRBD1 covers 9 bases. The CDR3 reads CASRNTRDRASEQYF. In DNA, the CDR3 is TGTGCCAGCAGGAATACACGGGACAGGGCATCCGAGCAGTACTTC.